These T cell receptor beta chains were read from a single sample in a study of blood T cell repertoires in COVID-19. Using immunoSEQ multiplex PCR, the repertoire was profiled, and TCRdb retains in-frame clones only, with some absent. The sample carries roughly 14,000 clones, approximately 83% recorded once. The material sequenced was peripheral blood. These receptors came from a woman aged 60-75 years with acute or convalescent COVID-19. Each CDR3 is given with its conserved first and last residue. D genes are given only for firm matches. Only part of the rows carry a size: once, few, many, or a class if the clone is expanded.

d_gene: TRBD2; j_gene: TRBJ2-3; abundance: NA; v_gene: TRBV10-3; CDR3nt: TGTGCCATCAGTGATGGCTTGGCGGGAGCGGAGGGAGATACGCAGTATTTT; CDR3aa: CAISDGLAGAEGDTQYF
d_gene: NA; j_gene: TRBJ2-1; abundance: NA; v_gene: TRBV10-3; CDR3nt: TGTGCCATCAGTGAGGGTCAGGGCCCCTACAATGAGCAGTTCTTC; CDR3aa: CAISEGQGPYNEQFF
d_gene: NA; j_gene: TRBJ1-3; abundance: NA; v_gene: TRBV6-1; CDR3nt: TGTGCCAGCAGTGAACAGGGAGGGGGAAACACCATATATTTT; CDR3aa: CASSEQGGGNTIYF
d_gene: NA; j_gene: TRBJ2-1; abundance: NA; v_gene: TRBV13; CDR3nt: TGTGCCAGCAGCATGGGTCCAGGGCCAATGTACAATGAGCAGTTCTTC; CDR3aa: CASSMGPGPMYNEQFF
d_gene: NA; j_gene: TRBJ2-7; abundance: NA; v_gene: TRBV27; CDR3nt: TGTGCCAGCAGTTTAGTAGCGGATAGCTCCTACGAGCAGTACTTC; CDR3aa: CASSLVADSSYEQYF
d_gene: TRBD1; j_gene: TRBJ2-7; abundance: NA; v_gene: TRBV6-5; CDR3nt: TGTGCCAGCAGTTACTCCGGGACAGGGAGAGCCTACGAGCAGTACTTC; CDR3aa: CASSYSGTGRAYEQYF
d_gene: NA; j_gene: TRBJ2-4; abundance: NA; v_gene: TRBV24-1; CDR3nt: TGTGCCACCTTCCCGGGGGCCAAAAACATTCAGTACTTC; CDR3aa: CATFPGAKNIQYF
d_gene: TRBD1; j_gene: TRBJ1-4; abundance: NA; v_gene: TRBV7-9; CDR3nt: TGTGCCAGCAGCTTAGGTCAGGGGGCCGGGACTAATGAAAAACTGTTTTTT; CDR3aa: CASSLGQGAGTNEKLFF
d_gene: NA; j_gene: TRBJ2-3; abundance: NA; v_gene: TRBV12-3/TRBV12-4; CDR3nt: TGTGCCAGCAGTTATCAAGATACGCAGTATTTT; CDR3aa: CASSYQDTQYF
d_gene: NA; j_gene: TRBJ2-1; abundance: NA; v_gene: TRBV28; CDR3nt: TGTGCCAGCAGGGGTTTAAAACTAAACTACAATGAGCAGTTCTTC; CDR3aa: CASRGLKLNYNEQFF
d_gene: NA; j_gene: TRBJ1-1; abundance: NA; v_gene: TRBV28; CDR3nt: TGTGCCAGCAAGTTTTGGGGAGATAACACTGAAGCTTTCTTT; CDR3aa: CASKFWGDNTEAFF
d_gene: NA; j_gene: TRBJ1-5; abundance: medium-sized; v_gene: TRBV6-1; CDR3nt: TGTGCCAGCAGTGAAGCCCTCGAGGCCGGGTTTAGTAATCAGCCCCAGCATTTT; CDR3aa: CASSEALEAGFSNQPQHF
d_gene: TRBD1; j_gene: TRBJ2-3; abundance: once; v_gene: TRBV5-1; CDR3nt: TGCGCCAGCAGCTTAACTGGACAGGGCCCAGATACGCAGTATTTT; CDR3aa: CASSLTGQGPDTQYF
d_gene: NA; j_gene: TRBJ2-5; abundance: NA; v_gene: TRBV24-1; CDR3nt: TGTGCCACCAGTGTCCCCCAGTTCCAAGAGACCCAGTACTTC; CDR3aa: CATSVPQFQETQYF
d_gene: TRBD2; j_gene: TRBJ2-3; abundance: few; v_gene: TRBV6-1; CDR3nt: TGTGCCAGCAGTGAAGAACTAGCGGGACCTCACATCACAGATACGCAGTATTTT; CDR3aa: CASSEELAGPHITDTQYF
d_gene: NA; j_gene: TRBJ1-2; abundance: few; v_gene: TRBV6-5; CDR3nt: TGTGCCAGCAGTCCCGGACAGAACTATGGCTACACCTTC; CDR3aa: CASSPGQNYGYTF
d_gene: NA; j_gene: TRBJ1-6; abundance: NA; v_gene: TRBV30; CDR3nt: TGTGCCTGGAGTGTTCTTACAGGGAGAGATTCACCCCTCCACTTT; CDR3aa: CAWSVLTGRDSPLHF
d_gene: NA; j_gene: TRBJ1-1; abundance: NA; v_gene: TRBV12-3/TRBV12-4; CDR3nt: TGTGCCAGCAGCCAGACGAGGACTGAAGCTTTCTTT; CDR3aa: CASSQTRTEAFF
d_gene: TRBD2; j_gene: TRBJ2-7; abundance: NA; v_gene: TRBV15; CDR3nt: TGTGCCACCGGGCCGGGAGGGGCGCTTTCCGAGCAGTACTTC; CDR3aa: CATGPGGALSEQYF
d_gene: NA; j_gene: TRBJ2-3; abundance: NA; v_gene: TRBV19; CDR3nt: TGTGCCAGTCACCGGGCAGGGATGGATACGCAGTATTTT; CDR3aa: CASHRAGMDTQYF
d_gene: TRBD1; j_gene: TRBJ2-1; abundance: NA; v_gene: TRBV12-5; CDR3nt: TGTGCTAGTGGTTTGGTCCCATTCGACAGGGGGTTTTATGAGCAGTTCTTC; CDR3aa: CASGLVPFDRGFYEQFF
d_gene: TRBD1; j_gene: TRBJ1-1; abundance: once; v_gene: TRBV19; CDR3nt: TGTGCCAGTAGTCTTTCTAGGGGGCAGGGGGTGAACACTGAAGCTTTCTTT; CDR3aa: CASSLSRGQGVNTEAFF
d_gene: TRBD1; j_gene: TRBJ2-2; abundance: few; v_gene: TRBV2; CDR3nt: TGTGCCAGCAGTGGTCCAGGGGGACCTACCGGGGAGCTGTTTTTT; CDR3aa: CASSGPGGPTGELFF
d_gene: NA; j_gene: TRBJ2-7; abundance: NA; v_gene: TRBV7-8; CDR3nt: TGTGCCAGCAGCTTAGGGACGGACACCTACGAGCAGTACTTC; CDR3aa: CASSLGTDTYEQYF
d_gene: NA; j_gene: TRBJ2-1; abundance: few; v_gene: TRBV7-9; CDR3nt: TGTGCCAGCAGCTTAGGGGCGGGACGCACCTACAATGAGCAGTTCTTC; CDR3aa: CASSLGAGRTYNEQFF
d_gene: NA; j_gene: TRBJ2-3; abundance: NA; v_gene: TRBV27; CDR3nt: TGTGCCAGCAGTTTATACTTCGGGACAGATACGCAGTATTTT; CDR3aa: CASSLYFGTDTQYF
d_gene: NA; j_gene: TRBJ1-4; abundance: few; v_gene: TRBV5-4; CDR3nt: TGTGCCAGCAGGGATGGGGCCGATGAAAAACTGTTTTTT; CDR3aa: CASRDGADEKLFF
d_gene: TRBD1; j_gene: TRBJ2-6; abundance: NA; v_gene: TRBV7-9; CDR3nt: TGTGCCAGCAGCTTAGGACAGGGGGCGCGTTCAGGGGCCAACGTCCTGACTTTC; CDR3aa: CASSLGQGARSGANVLTF
d_gene: TRBD2; j_gene: TRBJ2-5; abundance: NA; v_gene: TRBV4-2; CDR3nt: TGTGCCAGCAGCCAAGAAGAAACTAGCGCGGAGACCCAGTACTTC; CDR3aa: CASSQEETSAETQYF
d_gene: NA; j_gene: TRBJ2-1; abundance: NA; v_gene: TRBV7-2; CDR3nt: TGTGCCAGCAGCCTGCAGGCCTCCAATGAGCAGTTCTTC; CDR3aa: CASSLQASNEQFF
d_gene: TRBD1; j_gene: TRBJ2-2; abundance: NA; v_gene: TRBV5-1; CDR3nt: TGCGCCAGCAGCTTTGGACAGGATGACACCGGGGAGCTGTTTTTT; CDR3aa: CASSFGQDDTGELFF
d_gene: TRBD2; j_gene: TRBJ2-5; abundance: NA; v_gene: TRBV5-1; CDR3nt: TGCGCCAGCAGCTTGGTGGCTAGCGGTCAAGAGACCCAGTACTTC; CDR3aa: CASSLVASGQETQYF
d_gene: NA; j_gene: TRBJ1-2; abundance: NA; v_gene: TRBV20-1; CDR3nt: TGCAGTGCTAGTAGTACCGGACAAAACTATGGCTACACCTTC; CDR3aa: CSASSTGQNYGYTF
d_gene: NA; j_gene: TRBJ2-7; abundance: NA; v_gene: TRBV21-1; CDR3nt: TGTGCCAGCAGCAAAGTGGGAGTGGTCAGCGGTAGCTCCTACGAGCAGTACTTC; CDR3aa: CASSKVGVVSGSSYEQYF
d_gene: TRBD1; j_gene: TRBJ1-5; abundance: NA; v_gene: TRBV18; CDR3nt: TGTGCCAGCTCACCCCGGTCCTTGGACAGGGATAATCAGCCCCAGCATTTT; CDR3aa: CASSPRSLDRDNQPQHF
d_gene: NA; j_gene: TRBJ2-5; abundance: NA; v_gene: TRBV28; CDR3nt: TGTGCCAGCAGTTTCCGGACAGAAGAGACCCAGTACTTC; CDR3aa: CASSFRTEETQYF